What follows are 28 T cell receptor beta chains derived from one specimen sequenced in a study of memory CD4+ T cells and cytomegalovirus serostatus. The sort gate was single viable CD3+CD4+CD8-CD45RO+ cells for memory CD4+ T cells. Here immunoSEQ multiplex PCR was the method, and the copy in TCRdb shows in-frame clones only, minus some. The sample records around 49,000 clones, 75% to 85% being singletons. The material sequenced was memory CD4+ T cells from blood. The receptors originated from an adult in good health and CMV-seronegative.

This clone is a singleton in its sample. This chain links TRBV7-9 with TRBJ2-5, with 11 bases lining up with TRBD2. Germline CDR1 and CDR2: SEHNR and FQNEAQ (reference sequence). The CDR3 length is 17 residues. V lost 0 bases to trimming and J lost 5 bases; unmatched junction nucleotides: 8. The CDR3 bases are TGTGCCAGCAGCTTAGCAATGCTAGCGGGAGGTGATGAGACCCAGTACTTC. Residues: CASSLAMLAGGDETQYF.

The chain employs TRBV18 and TRBJ2-5, with TRBD1 identical over 9 bases. V shed 4 bases and J 5 bases; nucleotides not matched to a gene: 8. CDR1 and CDR2 from the germline V gene are KGHSH and LQKENI. This CDR3 spans 15 amino acids. This CDR3 reads CASSRDRGVRETQYF. Written as DNA, the CDR3 is TGTGCCAGCTCACGCGACAGGGGGGTGAGGGAGACCCAGTACTTC.

The chain combines TRBV6-1 with TRBJ2-3, with D hard to call. The CDR3 spans 15 residues. The V gene's germline CDR1 is MNHNS and CDR2 SASEGT. V was trimmed by 6 bases and J by 0 bases, leaving 13 bases between them. The CDR3 nucleotides are TGTGCCAGCAGCAACCAGCCGATCAGCACAGATACGCAGTATTTT. Its translation is CASSNQPISTDTQYF.

The V gene is TRBV6-4, the J gene TRBJ1-1; D perhaps matches TRBD1 (5 bases). The CDR3 contains 13 residues. Per germline, CDR1 MRHNA and CDR2 SNTAGT. Trimming took 4 bases from V and 6 from J, leaving 12 bases between them. The CDR3 bases are TGTGCCAGCAGTGTTGGGGGTTCCGCTGAAGCTTTCTTT. Amino acid sequence: CASSVGGSAEAFF.

This clone was counted once. The chain recombines TRBV18 with TRBJ2-5; D tentatively reads TRBD1 or TRBD2 (5 bases each). This CDR3 is built from 14 residues. Germline CDR1 and CDR2: KGHSH and LQKENI. Trimming took 3 bases from V and 2 from J, leaving 10 bases between them. CDR3 nucleotide sequence: TGTGCCAGCTCACCGGGACGGGAACAAGAGACCCAGTACTTC. Its translation: CASSPGREQETQYF.

The V gene is TRBV5-4, the J gene TRBJ1-2; 10 nucleotides line up with TRBD1. Germline assignment: CDR1 SGHNT and CDR2 YYREEE (reference sequence). This CDR3 spans 16 amino acids. Trimming removed 0 bases from V and 2 bases from J; junction bases left unmatched: 4. Here the CDR3 DNA reads TGTGCCAGCAGCTTGGCTACGGGACAGGGGAACTATGGCTACACCTTC. Residues: CASSLATGQGNYGYTF. The entire variable domain, with the rest obtained from reference TRBV5-4 and TRBJ1-2, is as follows: ETGVTQSPTHLIKTRGQQVTLRCSSQSGHNTVSWYQQALGQGPQFIFQYYREEENGRGNFPPRFSGLQFPNYSSELNVNALELDDSALYLCASSLATGQGNYGYTFGSGTRLTVV.

V usage is TRBV5-1 and J usage is TRBJ2-7, with D perhaps matching TRBD2 (6 bases). V lost 2 bases and J lost 0, with 9 bases in between. The CDR3 extends over 14 amino acids. Germline assignment: CDR1 SGHRS and CDR2 YFSETQ. DNA for the CDR3: TGCGCCAGCAGCTTCTTCGGGAGCTCCTACGAGCAGTACTTC. Protein sequence: CASSFFGSSYEQYF.

This rearrangement joins TRBV7-8 to TRBJ2-5, with TRBD2 identical over 8 bases. The V gene end was trimmed by 5 bases and the J gene end by 5 bases; junction bases not matched to a gene: 10. Germline values: CDR1 SGHVS, CDR2 FQNEAQ. CDR3 length equals 15 residues. The CDR3 sequence is CASSVNVGRGETQYF. For the CDR3, the DNA is TGTGCCAGCAGCGTTAATGTCGGGAGGGGGGAGACCCAGTACTTC.

This chain joins TRBV10-3 and TRBJ1-1; D is uncertain. This CDR3 has 13 amino acids. Germline-derived CDR1 and CDR2 are ENHRY and SYGVKD. Trimming pared 6 bases from V and 1 base from J, leaving 9 bases between. Here the CDR3 DNA reads TGTGCCATCAGACAGCATGGGAACACTGAAGCTTTCTTT. Encoded protein: CAIRQHGNTEAFF.

This chain links TRBV5-4 with TRBJ1-1, with 7 bases that match TRBD1. The V gene's germline CDR1 is SGHNT and CDR2 YYREEE (reference sequence). The CDR3 has 15 residues. V dropped 5 bases and J dropped 0; count of bases not matched to a gene: 7. For the CDR3, the DNA is TGTGCCAGCAGTCCCCTACAGGGGATGAACACTGAAGCTTTCTTT. This gives the protein CASSPLQGMNTEAFF.

This clone has only a few counts. This sequence joins TRBV15 and TRBJ1-4, with D tentatively TRBD1 (5 bases). Germline loops: CDR1 LNHNV, CDR2 YYDKDF (reference sequence). V was clipped by 3 bases and J by 5 bases, with 13 bases between them. The CDR3 is 15 residues long. In DNA form, the CDR3 reads TGTGCCACCAGCAGCACCGGGACGTTAAATGAAAAACTGTTTTTT. Protein product: CATSSTGTLNEKLFF.

V and J are TRBV25-1 and TRBJ1-4, with D maybe TRBD1 (5 bases). The V end lost 5 bases, the J end lost 8 bases, and 15 bases lay between the germline ends. The CDR3 is made up of 14 amino acids. CDR1 is MGHDK and CDR2 is SYGVNS in the germline V gene. This CDR3 reads CASSLVGAREKLFF. CDR3 coding DNA: TGTGCCAGCAGTCTCGTAGGGGCGCGAGAAAAACTGTTTTTT.

A remark on this clone: Distinct nucleotide sequences in the sample also encode this CDR3. The chain uses TRBV28 and TRBJ2-3; no firm D call. This CDR3 comprises 12 residues. From germline, CDR1 is MDHEN and CDR2 SYDVKM. Trimming removed 2 bases at V and 5 bases at J, with 5 bases between. DNA for the CDR3: TGTGCCAGCAGTTTACCTAAAGATACGCAGTATTTT. Translation gives CASSLPKDTQYF.

V and J are TRBV2 and TRBJ2-7; possibly TRBD1 for D (6 bases). This CDR3 spans 17 amino acids. Germline values: CDR1 SNHLY, CDR2 FYNNEI. The V end was cut by 2 bases, the J end by 3 bases, with 20 bases between. CDR3 loop: CASSESGKTGLNYEQYF. The DNA for the CDR3 is TGTGCCAGCAGTGAATCCGGGAAGACAGGTCTAAACTACGAGCAGTACTTC.

V is TRBV19 and J is TRBJ2-7; TRBD2 matches at 8 bases. This CDR3 has 14 amino acids. Per the germline V gene, CDR1 is LNHDA and CDR2 is SQIVND (reference sequence). V gave up 4 bases and J gave up 3 bases; unmatched junction bases: 5. The chain's CDR3 is CASSTSGGYYEQYF. The CDR3 DNA reads as TGTGCCAGTAGTACTTCGGGAGGGTACTACGAGCAGTACTTC.

The chain combines TRBV27 with TRBJ2-1; 7 bases are shared with TRBD2. The CDR3 loop spans 14 amino acids. V gave up 3 bases and J gave up 9 bases; unmatched junction bases: 8. Germline-derived CDR1 and CDR2 are MNHEY and SMNVEV (reference sequence). The CDR3 sequence: CASSLGGRIPEQFF. CDR3 nucleotide sequence: TGTGCCAGCAGTTTGGGCGGGAGAATCCCTGAGCAGTTCTTC.

The chain recombines TRBV28 with TRBJ2-3; unclear D gene. Germline CDR1 and CDR2: MDHEN and SYDVKM. V was clipped by 4 bases and J by 3 bases, with 11 bases between them. The CDR3 contains 14 residues. The CDR3 DNA reads as TGTGCCAGCAGTTCGACTGGCACTACAGATACGCAGTATTTT. It codes for CASSSTGTTDTQYF.

The count of this clone is one. The chain combines TRBV28 with TRBJ1-5; no firm D call. The CDR3 is 13 amino acids. The germline CDR1 and CDR2 sequences are MDHEN and SYDVKM. V was clipped by 5 bases and J by 15 bases, with 20 bases between them. CDR3 coding DNA: TGTGCCAGCAGTCTCGAGGTTTTAAGTTCCCGGCATTTT. Translated, it gives CASSLEVLSSRHF.

This clone has only a few counts. V usage is TRBV2 and J usage is TRBJ1-1; D remains unclear. This CDR3 is 13 amino acids long. Between the trimmed V and J ends, which lost 5 bases and 0 bases, there was a span of 7 bases. Germline V lookup: CDR1 SNHLY, CDR2 FYNNEI. The CDR3 bases are TGTGCCAGCAGTAACACCATGAACACTGAAGCTTTCTTT. Translation: CASSNTMNTEAFF. The full variable domain, rest sourced from reference TRBV2 and TRBJ1-1, is EPEVTQTPSHQVTQMGQEVILRCVPISNHLYFYWYRQILGQKVEFLVSFYNNEISEKSEIFDDQFSVERPDGSNFTLKIRSTKLEDSAMYFCASSNTMNTEAFFGQGTRLTVV.

This clone has a handful of counts. The chain combines TRBV2 with TRBJ1-4; TRBD1 agrees at 10 bases. V was clipped by 7 bases and J by 8 bases; unmatched bases: 7. This CDR3 comprises 14 residues. CDR1 is SNHLY, CDR2 FYNNEI, per germline. DNA for the CDR3: TGTGCCAGCAAACGACAGGGGGCAGGGGAAAAACTGTTTTTT. This gives the protein CASKRQGAGEKLFF.

This chain joins TRBV11-2 and TRBJ2-6; D is perhaps TRBD1 or TRBD2 (6 bases each). The CDR3 covers 17 residues. V was pared by 5 bases and J by 4 bases, with 18 bases between. Germline CDR1 and CDR2: SGHAT and FQNNGV. DNA for the CDR3: TGTGCCAGCAGCCAACCGACGGGGGCAAAAGGGGCCAACGTCCTGACTTTC. Translating it yields CASSQPTGAKGANVLTF. Full variable domain (outside the CDR3, taken from reference TRBV11-2 and TRBJ2-6): EAGVAQSPRYKIIEKRQSVAFWCNPISGHATLYWYQQILGQGPKLLIQFQNNGVVDDSQLPKDRFSAERLKGVDSTLKIQPAKLEDSAVYLCASSQPTGAKGANVLTFGAGSRLTVL.

The chain couples TRBV27 to TRBJ2-7, with 7 bases lining up with TRBD1. The junction had 3 bases not matched to a gene; V was cut back by 0 bases and J by 4 bases. CDR1 is MNHEY and CDR2 is SMNVEV in the germline V gene (reference sequence). This CDR3 is 14 amino acids long. The CDR3 sequence is CASSLSYRGYEQYF. CDR3 in DNA: TGTGCCAGCAGTTTATCGTACAGGGGATACGAGCAGTACTTC.

This clone has only a few counts. The V gene is TRBV2, the J gene TRBJ2-7; D uncertain. Germline CDR1 reads SNHLY; CDR2 reads FYNNEI. This CDR3 is 14 amino acids long. The ends were cut back, 0 bases at V and 5 bases at J, with 11 bases in the middle. In nucleotides, the CDR3 is TGTGCCAGCAGTGAAGCGCAGGCTGCCCACGAGCAGTACTTC. Translation gives CASSEAQAAHEQYF.

The chain joins TRBV10-1 to TRBJ2-2, with D hard to call. V lost 4 bases to trimming and J lost 5 bases, with 8 bases between them. Germline lookup yields CDR1 WNHNN and CDR2 SYGVQD (reference sequence). The CDR3 length is 13 residues. The CDR3, as DNA: TGCGCCAGCAGTGGGGTAGGAACCGGGGAGCTGTTTTTT. Translated, it gives CASSGVGTGELFF.

The chain employs TRBV7-3 and TRBJ1-1; no definite D call. V was shortened by 7 bases and J by 6 bases, with 21 bases between the two germline ends. Germline V gene sequence: CDR1 SGHTA, CDR2 FQGTGA. The CDR3 is 15 amino acids. The CDR3 here is CASKSSSGRVSEAFF. The CDR3 DNA is TGTGCCAGCAAATCTTCTTCGGGGAGGGTCTCTGAAGCTTTCTTT.

The chain is built from TRBV11-2 and TRBJ2-1; 7 bases match TRBD2. This CDR3 is built from 17 residues. V was pared by 3 bases and J by 4 bases, with 12 bases of the junction left unmatched. CDR1 is SGHAT and CDR2 is FQNNGV in the germline V gene. The CDR3 sequence: CASSFGKLASNYNEQFF. The CDR3, as DNA: TGTGCCAGCAGCTTTGGAAAACTAGCGAGCAATTACAATGAGCAGTTCTTC.

Only a few counts were recorded for this clone. The chain combines TRBV7-3 with TRBJ1-1; D gene ambiguous. The ends were cut back, 5 bases at V and 1 base at J, with 8 bases in the middle. Germline loops: CDR1 SGHTA, CDR2 FQGTGA. This CDR3 has 13 amino acids. This CDR3 reads CASSDIQNTEAFF. In DNA form, the CDR3 reads TGTGCCAGCAGCGACATTCAGAACACTGAAGCTTTCTTT.

This rearrangement joins TRBV28 to TRBJ2-3, with TRBD2 matching over 7 bases. The CDR3 runs to 17 residues. After removal of 5 bases from V and 1 base from J, the junction contained 12 bases not matched to a gene. Germline CDR1 and CDR2: MDHEN and SYDVKM. In DNA form, the CDR3 reads TGTGCCAGCAGTCCCCCAGGGAAAGGGAGGGGCACAGATACGCAGTATTTT. It specifies CASSPPGKGRGTDTQYF.